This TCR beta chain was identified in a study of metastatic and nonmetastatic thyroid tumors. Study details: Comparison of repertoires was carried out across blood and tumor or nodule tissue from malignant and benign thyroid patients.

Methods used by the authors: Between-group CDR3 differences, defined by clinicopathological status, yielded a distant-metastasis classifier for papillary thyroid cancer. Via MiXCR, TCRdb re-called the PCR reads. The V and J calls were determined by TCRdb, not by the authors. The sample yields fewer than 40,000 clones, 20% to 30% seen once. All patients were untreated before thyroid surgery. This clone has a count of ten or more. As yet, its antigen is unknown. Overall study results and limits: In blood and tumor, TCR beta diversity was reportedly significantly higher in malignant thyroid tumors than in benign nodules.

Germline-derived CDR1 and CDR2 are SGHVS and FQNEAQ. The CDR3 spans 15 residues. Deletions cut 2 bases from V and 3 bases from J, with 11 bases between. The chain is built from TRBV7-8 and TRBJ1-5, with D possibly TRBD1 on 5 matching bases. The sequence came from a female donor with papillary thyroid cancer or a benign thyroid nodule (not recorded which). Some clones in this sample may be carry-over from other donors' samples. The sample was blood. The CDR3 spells CASSLSWGANQPQHF. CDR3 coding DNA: TGTGCCAGCAGCTTAAGCTGGGGCGCCAATCAGCCCCAGCATTTT.